The T cell receptor beta chain under discussion was sequenced for a study of cytomegalovirus exposure and HLA in healthy donors. This table comes from immunoSEQ multiplex PCR, and its TCRdb copy is limited to in-frame clones, with some not included. This sample carries approximately 190,000 clones, roughly 82% of them seen once, and the ten largest clones take less than 8.5%. The CDR3 runs 15 residues. V lost 4 bases, J lost 6 bases, and 7 bases stayed unmatched. Looked up from germline, CDR1 is SNHLY and CDR2 is FYNNEI. Study results and caveats: The study recorded 150 to 200 TCR beta chains that were cytomegalovirus-associated.

This clone has a handful of counts. As yet, its antigen is unknown. The chain recombines TRBV2 with TRBJ2-1; 9 bases fit TRBD2. The specimen sequenced was PBMCs. This TCR was recovered from a man in his late teens or twenties in good health and CMV-seropositive. As DNA, the CDR3 is TGTGCCAGCAGTGCGGCGGGAGGGCCAGTCAATGAGCAGTTCTTC. This gives the protein CASSAAGGPVNEQFF. The full variable domain, with the rest looked up from reference TRBV2 and TRBJ2-1, is EPEVTQTPSHQVTQMGQEVILRCVPISNHLYFYWYRQILGQKVEFLVSFYNNEISEKSEIFDDQFSVERPDGSNFTLKIRSTKLEDSAMYFCASSAAGGPVNEQFFGPGTRLTVL.